Following are 27 T cell receptor beta chains from one sample sequenced in a study of T cell responses to AZD1222 COVID-19 vaccine (dated by TCRdb to about 2021). Library preparation employed the immunoSEQ multiplex PCR assay. Not all clones reach the TCRdb copy of this immuneACCESS table, which keeps in-frame sequences only. Checked studies attribute under half of the gap to unresolved V genes and leave the rest unexplained. This sample holds about 150,000 clones; around 93% were observed only once. Approximately 2% of the sample goes to the ten largest clones. In the paper's terms, the time point label means: baseline before first vaccination. The specimen was peripheral blood, collected on day 0 of AZD1222 vaccination. Receptor source: an adult in good health.

This clone was counted many times. This chain links TRBV7-8 with TRBJ1-6, with D perhaps TRBD1 (5 bases). Between the trimmed V and J ends, which lost 4 bases and 0 bases, there was a span of 28 bases. The CDR3 totals 22 residues. The germline V gene has CDR1 SGHVS and CDR2 FQNEAQ. CDR3 region: CASSSFPGGRQPEFSYNSPLHF. CDR3 bases: TGTGCCAGCAGCTCCTTCCCGGGCGGCCGACAGCCCGAGTTCTCCTATAATTCACCCCTCCACTTT.

Note on this clone: The same CDR3 arises from other DNA sequences in this sample as well. The chain links TRBV7-9 to TRBJ2-1; 7 bases fit TRBD2. The CDR3 sequence is 16 residues long. Germline-derived CDR1 and CDR2 are SEHNR and FQNEAQ (reference sequence). Unmatched junction bases numbered 6, after V lost 0 bases and J lost 4 bases. CDR3 nucleotides: TGTGCCAGCAGCTTAGCGCTTGCGGGAGCATACAATGAGCAGTTCTTC. Amino acids: CASSLALAGAYNEQFF.

The CDR3 DNA reads as TGCGCCAGCAGTCCGGGGTACTACTACAATGAGCAGTTCTTC. It codes for CASSPGYYYNEQFF. The chain combines TRBV10-1 with TRBJ2-1, with D maybe TRBD2 (5 bases). The V gene's germline CDR1 is WNHNN and CDR2 SYGVQD (reference sequence). This CDR3 region has 14 residues. Trimming took 5 bases from V and 3 from J, leaving 11 bases between them.

The chain is built from TRBV4-2 and TRBJ2-6; TRBD1 might be the D (6 bases). With 4 bases removed from V and 0 bases from J, the gap between germline ends came to 10 bases. CDR1 and CDR2 from the germline V gene are LGHNA and YNFKEQ. The CDR3 totals 16 residues. The CDR3 loop reads CASSPGHSSGANVLTF. The CDR3 coding sequence is TGTGCCAGCAGCCCGGGACACTCCTCTGGGGCCAACGTCCTGACTTTC.

The chain uses TRBV28 and TRBJ1-1; 8 nucleotides match TRBD1. After removal of 6 bases from V and 1 base from J, the junction contained 1 base not matched to a gene. Germline CDR1 MDHEN, CDR2 SYDVKM. CDR3 length: 13 amino acids. In DNA, the CDR3 is TGTGCCAGCAGAGGACAGGGGAACACTGAAGCTTTCTTT. This sequence encodes CASRGQGNTEAFF.

This chain joins TRBV5-4 and TRBJ1-2; 8 nucleotides match TRBD1. The germline CDR1 and CDR2 sequences are SGHNT and YYREEE (reference sequence). Trimming cost V 0 bases and J 6 bases; bases outside gene matches: 7. This CDR3 is 15 amino acids long. CDR3 sequence: CASSLAGTGTHGYTF. CDR3 DNA sequence: TGTGCCAGCAGCTTGGCCGGGACAGGAACACATGGCTACACCTTC.

This clone appeared a few times. The chain couples TRBV5-1 to TRBJ2-1; either TRBD1 or TRBD2 may supply D (5 bases each). Germline values: CDR1 SGHRS, CDR2 YFSETQ. The CDR3 contains 16 residues. V dropped 0 bases and J dropped 0 bases, with 10 bases sitting between them. Here the CDR3 reads CASSLAGTSSYNEQFF. For the CDR3, the DNA is TGCGCCAGCAGCTTGGCCGGGACCAGCTCCTACAATGAGCAGTTCTTC.

The rearrangement uses TRBV5-1 and TRBJ1-3; no clear D gene. Trimming stripped 0 bases from V and 0 bases from J, with 10 bases between. This CDR3 comprises 16 residues. The germline V gene encodes CDR1 SGHRS and CDR2 YFSETQ. As DNA, the CDR3 is TGCGCCAGCAGCTTGGATATGACTTCCTCTGGAAACACCATATATTTT. This sequence encodes CASSLDMTSSGNTIYF.

The chain is built from TRBV4-1 and TRBJ2-6; D is perhaps TRBD1 (6 bases). V was cut by 0 bases and J by 2 bases, with 11 bases left in between. Germline V lookup: CDR1 MGHRA, CDR2 YSYEKL. The CDR3 has 17 residues. The CDR3 DNA sequence: TGCGCCAGCAGCCAAGATCCGGCAGGGGCTGGGGCCAACGTCCTGACTTTC. This codes for CASSQDPAGAGANVLTF.

This rearrangement joins TRBV5-4 to TRBJ1-2; a weak D match, TRBD1 (5 bases). Germline V gene lookup returns CDR1 SGHNT and CDR2 YYREEE (reference sequence). CDR3 length: 16 residues. Trimming left V 3 bases short and J 1 base short, with 16 bases between. The CDR3 protein is CASSSVAGSNNYGYTF. In nucleotides, the CDR3 is TGTGCCAGCAGCTCCGTGGCAGGGTCGAATAACTATGGCTACACCTTC.

The chain couples TRBV24-1 to TRBJ2-3; TRBD1 aligns across 10 bases. The CDR3 contains 15 residues. J lost 4 bases, V lost 4 bases, and 4 bases had no gene match. Germline CDR1 and CDR2: KGHDR and SFDVKD. The CDR3 DNA follows: TGTGCCACCAGTGAGACAGGGGGCCCCGCAGATACGCAGTATTTT. This codes for CATSETGGPADTQYF.

V usage is TRBV6-2 or TRBV6-3 and J usage is TRBJ2-1; TRBD2 agrees at 16 bases. J gave up 8 bases and V 4 bases, and 14 bases lay outside the gene matches. In germline, CDR1 is MNHEY, CDR2 SVGEGT. The CDR3 length is 19 residues. CDR3 in DNA: TGTGCCAGCAGTTGGAGTCCCGGGACTAGCGGGAGGGCCGGTGATGAGCAGTTCTTC. The encoded protein is CASSWSPGTSGRAGDEQFF.

CDR3 in amino acids: CASGFFQGQANVLTF. CDR3 coding DNA: TGTGCTAGTGGTTTCTTCCAGGGGCAGGCCAACGTCCTGACTTTC. V gene TRBV12-5 combines with J gene TRBJ2-6; maybe TRBD1 (6 bases). Germline CDR1 LGHNT, CDR2 FRNRAP. The V gene lost 3 bases and the J gene lost 6 bases, with 12 bases spanning the gap. The CDR3 loop spans 15 amino acids.

V gene TRBV2 combines with J gene TRBJ2-7; no definite D call. CDR1 and CDR2 from the germline V gene are SNHLY and FYNNEI. The CDR3 length is 13 residues. V was cut by 2 bases and J by 3 bases, with 8 bases left in between. The CDR3 loop reads CASSETRLYEQYF. The CDR3 nucleotides read TGTGCCAGCAGTGAAACCCGTCTCTACGAGCAGTACTTC.

The chain is built from TRBV5-1 and TRBJ1-1, with a possible D match to TRBD1 (5 bases). This CDR3 is built from 15 residues. V was cut by 0 bases and J by 3 bases, with 12 bases left in between. CDR1 SGHRS and CDR2 YFSETQ come from the germline V gene. In nucleotides, the CDR3 is TGCGCCAGCAGCTTGGCCCTGGGGGGGGACACTGAAGCTTTCTTT. Translating it yields CASSLALGGDTEAFF.

The table lists this clone with a count of one. The rearrangement links TRBV13 to TRBJ1-1, with TRBD1 matching over 7 bases. The CDR3 is 16 amino acids. J was trimmed by 0 bases and V by 4 bases; bases with no gene match: 8. CDR1 is PRHDT, CDR2 FYEKMQ, per germline (reference sequence). The CDR3 is CASSSKTGVMNTEAFF. CDR3 sequence (DNA): TGTGCCAGCAGCTCGAAAACAGGGGTGATGAACACTGAAGCTTTCTTT.

The V and J genes are TRBV4-1 and TRBJ1-5, with D tentatively TRBD1 (5 bases). Per germline, CDR1 MGHRA and CDR2 YSYEKL. The CDR3 is made up of 17 amino acids. Trimming pared 0 bases from V and 0 bases from J, leaving 12 bases between. CDR3 DNA: TGCGCCAGCAGCCAAGACGGGGGAAGCTATAGCAATCAGCCCCAGCATTTT. This gives the protein CASSQDGGSYSNQPQHF.

The genes are TRBV19 and TRBJ2-2, with no clear D. The length of the CDR3 is 16 residues. The V end was cut by 2 bases, the J end by 0 bases, with 10 bases between. In germline, CDR1 is LNHDA, CDR2 SQIVND (reference sequence). The CDR3 sequence: CASSIWRGPNTGELFF. CDR3 sequence (DNA): TGTGCCAGTAGTATATGGCGCGGCCCGAACACCGGGGAGCTGTTTTTT.

The rearrangement uses TRBV29-1 and TRBJ2-7; 11 bases agree with TRBD2. Germline assignment: CDR1 SQVTM and CDR2 ANQGSEA. V gave up 6 bases and J gave up 4 bases; unmatched junction bases: 11. The CDR3 contains 15 residues. The CDR3, as DNA: TGCAGCGTCGCGATTAGCGGGAGGGCCGGGTACGAGCAGTACTTC. The encoded protein is CSVAISGRAGYEQYF.

This chain joins TRBV5-1 and TRBJ1-4, with D possibly TRBD1 on 6 matching bases. CDR3 length equals 15 residues. The germline gives CDR1 SGHRS, CDR2 YFSETQ. V lost 0 bases and J 6 bases, leaving 12 bases between the germline ends. CDR3 loop: CASSLGGQGYEKLFF. CDR3 sequence (DNA): TGCGCCAGCAGCTTGGGAGGCCAGGGGTATGAAAAACTGTTTTTT.

The rearrangement links TRBV4-2 to TRBJ1-4; 7 bases fit TRBD1. The V and J ends lost 4 bases and 4 bases, in that order; junction bases with no gene match: 6. Per germline, CDR1 LGHNA and CDR2 YNFKEQ. The CDR3 totals 15 residues. This CDR3 is CASSLSGTDNEKLFF. As DNA, the CDR3 is TGTGCCAGCAGCCTATCCGGGACAGATAATGAAAAACTGTTTTTT.

The chain links TRBV5-1 to TRBJ1-2; the match to TRBD1 covers 11 bases. The V and J ends lost 4 bases and 6 bases, in that order; junction bases with no gene match: 8. This CDR3 has 15 residues. Germline loops: CDR1 SGHRS, CDR2 YFSETQ. CDR3 sequence (DNA): TGCGCCAGCAGCACGGACAGGGGGCACGAGGATGGCTACACCTTC. Its translation is CASSTDRGHEDGYTF.

This chain connects TRBV2 to TRBJ1-1; no clear D. CDR3 length equals 11 residues. Germline CDR1 reads SNHLY; CDR2 reads FYNNEI. Trimming removed 5 bases from V and 7 bases from J, with 8 bases in between. The CDR3 coding sequence is TGTGCCAGCAGTACAGCAGGTGAAGCTTTCTTT. The encoded protein is CASSTAGEAFF.

V is TRBV7-2 and J is TRBJ2-7; D is undetermined. Germline assignment: CDR1 SGHTA and CDR2 FQGNSA. The CDR3 runs 13 residues. V was pared by 1 base and J by 3 bases, with 7 bases between. The CDR3 nucleotides are TGTGCCAGCAGCTTAGTCGGCGTCTACGAGCAGTACTTC. Its translation is CASSLVGVYEQYF.

In this sample, this clone turned up once. This chain connects TRBV19 to TRBJ1-5; D is perhaps TRBD1 (6 bases). Germline-derived CDR1 and CDR2 are LNHDA and SQIVND (reference sequence). The V gene lost 7 bases and the J gene lost 2 bases, with 15 bases spanning the gap. The CDR3 consists of 15 residues. The CDR3 nucleotides read TGTGCCAGTACCATGGGGGGCCCCGGCAATCAGCCCCAGCATTTT. It specifies CASTMGGPGNQPQHF. The full variable domain, with the rest looked up from reference TRBV19 and TRBJ1-5, is DGGITQSPKYLFRKEGQNVTLSCEQNLNHDAMYWYRQDPGQGLRLIYYSQIVNDFQKGDIAEGYSVSREKKESFPLTVTSAQKNPTAFYLCASTMGGPGNQPQHFGDGTRLSIL.

This chain links TRBV7-3 with TRBJ1-2; 7 nucleotides agree with TRBD1. Germline CDR1 and CDR2: SGHTA and FQGTGA. CDR3 size: 13 residues. V shed 2 bases, J shed 5 bases, and the junction held 2 bases outside the gene matches. CDR3 nucleotides: TGTGCCAGCAGCTTAGACAGGGATTATGGCTACACCTTC. Protein sequence: CASSLDRDYGYTF.

This clone came up once. V and J are TRBV7-2 and TRBJ2-4; tentative D call: TRBD2 (7 bases). The CDR3 runs to 16 residues. Trimming took 3 bases from V and 1 from J, leaving 13 bases between them. CDR1 and CDR2 (germline): SGHTA, FQGNSA. CDR3 protein: CASSLGGGLAKNIQYF. CDR3 nucleotides: TGTGCCAGCAGCTTGGGGGGGGGCTTGGCCAAAAACATTCAGTACTTC.